The 9 T cell receptor beta chains in this list originate from one sample, sequenced in a study of cytomegalovirus exposure and HLA in healthy donors. The PCR made use of 60 Vbeta and 13 Jbeta primers. Data came from immunoSEQ multiplex PCR; TCRdb stores just in-frame clones and leaves some out. This table holds roughly 78,000 clones. Specimen: PBMCs. Receptors originate from a boy between 10 and 17 years old in good health and CMV-seronegative.

The chain combines TRBV4-1 with TRBJ1-2; D is undetermined. Germline V gene data show CDR1 as MGHRA and CDR2 as YSYEKL. With 0 bases removed from V and 8 bases from J, the gap between germline ends came to 13 bases. The CDR3 extends over 14 amino acids. Written as DNA, the CDR3 is TGCGCCAGCAGCCAAGACGCGGGTCTCTACGGCTACACCTTC. Translating it yields CASSQDAGLYGYTF.

The chain is built from TRBV19 and TRBJ1-2; 7 nucleotides match TRBD1. After removal of 6 bases from V and 4 bases from J, the junction contained 8 bases not matched to a gene. The germline V gene has CDR1 LNHDA and CDR2 SQIVND (reference sequence). This CDR3 comprises 14 residues. This chain's CDR3 is CASRNPGQTYGYTF. The CDR3 nucleotides read TGTGCCAGTAGGAATCCGGGACAGACCTATGGCTACACCTTC.

The rearrangement links TRBV9 to TRBJ1-1; D is uncertain. CDR1 is SGDLS, CDR2 YYNGEE, per germline. This CDR3 is built from 13 residues. V dropped 0 bases and J dropped 0 bases, with 3 bases sitting between them. CDR3 nucleotide sequence: TGTGCCAGCAGCGTAGACATGAACACTGAAGCTTTCTTT. This gives the protein CASSVDMNTEAFF. Full variable domain (missing parts from reference TRBV9 and TRBJ1-1): DSGVTQTPKHLITATGQRVTLRCSPRSGDLSVYWYQQSLDQGLQFLIQYYNGEERAKGNILERFSAQQFPDLHSELNLSSLELGDSALYFCASSVDMNTEAFFGQGTRLTVV.

In DNA, the CDR3 is TGTGCCAGCAGCGTAGTGGCGGGAGGGGATGAGCAGTTCTTC. Translated: CASSVVAGGDEQFF. V gene TRBV9 combines with J gene TRBJ2-1; 9 bases align to TRBD2. The CDR3 sequence is 14 residues long. Germline V gene lookup returns CDR1 SGDLS and CDR2 YYNGEE. Losses at the gene ends were 0 bases for V and 8 bases for J; bases not matched to a gene: 3.

The chain is built from TRBV6-1 and TRBJ1-5; tentatively, D is TRBD1 (5 bases). CDR3 size: 15 residues. CDR1 is MNHNS and CDR2 is SASEGT in the germline V gene. Between the trimmed V and J ends, which lost 4 bases and 4 bases, there was a span of 14 bases. CDR3 amino acids: CASSAGQMGNQPQHF. Here the CDR3 DNA reads TGTGCCAGCAGTGCAGGGCAGATGGGGAATCAGCCCCAGCATTTT.

The rearrangement links TRBV13 to TRBJ1-2; 7 bases line up with TRBD1. The CDR3 is 16 amino acids. Germline CDR1 and CDR2: PRHDT and FYEKMQ (reference sequence). After removal of 6 bases from V and 6 bases from J, the junction contained 16 bases not matched to a gene. CDR3 bases: TGTGCCAGCAGTTTCAAATATACAGGGGCGGACGATGGCTACACCTTC. It yields the protein CASSFKYTGADDGYTF.

The chain employs TRBV5-1 and TRBJ2-7; D remains unclear. V was trimmed by 0 bases and J by 7 bases, leaving 14 bases between them. CDR3 length: 14 residues. Germline CDR1 and CDR2: SGHRS and YFSETQ. The CDR3 here is CASSLGGPLREQYF. In DNA form, the CDR3 reads TGCGCCAGCAGCTTGGGTGGCCCCCTGAGGGAGCAGTACTTC.

This chain uses TRBV10-3 with TRBJ1-2; tentatively, D is TRBD1 (5 bases). Trimming took 6 bases from V and 4 from J, leaving 12 bases between them. This CDR3 is 13 amino acids long. In germline, CDR1 is ENHRY, CDR2 SYGVKD. The CDR3 sequence: CAISEHRFYGYTF. CDR3 nucleotide sequence: TGTGCCATCAGCGAACACAGGTTCTATGGCTACACCTTC.

V and J are TRBV15 and TRBJ2-2; D ambiguous. This CDR3 is 14 amino acids long. Trimming took 8 bases from V and 7 from J, leaving 17 bases between them. Germline-derived CDR1 and CDR2 are LNHNV and YYDKDF (reference sequence). CDR3 sequence (DNA): TGTGCCACCGCCGCCTCCGACACGGTCGGGGAGCTGTTTTTT. It specifies CATAASDTVGELFF.